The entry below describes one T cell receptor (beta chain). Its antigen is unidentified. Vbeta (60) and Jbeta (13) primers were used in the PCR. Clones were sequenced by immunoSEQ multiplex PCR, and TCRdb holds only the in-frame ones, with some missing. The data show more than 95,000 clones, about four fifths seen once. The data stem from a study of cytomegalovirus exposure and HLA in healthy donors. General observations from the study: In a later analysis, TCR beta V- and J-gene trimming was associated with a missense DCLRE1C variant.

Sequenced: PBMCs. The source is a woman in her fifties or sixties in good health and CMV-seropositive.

CDR3 nucleotides: TGTGCCAGCAGCGTAGGACTAGCGGGGGGGAATGAGCAGTACTTC. Amino acid sequence: CASSVGLAGGNEQYF. The chain uses TRBV11-2 and TRBJ2-7; 15 nucleotides line up with TRBD2. This CDR3 spans 15 amino acids. Germline assignment: CDR1 SGHAT and CDR2 FQNNGV. Trimming cost V 5 bases and J 7 bases; bases outside gene matches: 6.